A selection of T cell receptor beta chains follows, all from one sample in a study of cytomegalovirus exposure and HLA in healthy donors. Profiling relied on immunoSEQ multiplex PCR, and the TCRdb table lists in-frame clones only, not all of them. The sample carries about 180,000 clones, around four fifths recorded once. Sample: PBMCs. These receptors originate from a woman aged 50 to 65 in good health and CMV-seropositive. Each CDR3 is given with its conserved first and last residue. D genes are given only for firm matches. Size values are once, few and many counts, or a class for expanded clones, and some rows have none.

j_call d_call v_call clone_size cdr3_nt cdr3_aa
TRBJ2-2 TRBD2 TRBV4-1 NA TGCGCCAGCAGCCTGACTAGCGGTTTGTGGACCGGGGAGCTGTTTTTT CASSLTSGLWTGELFF
TRBJ1-4 NA TRBV30 NA TGTGCCTGGGAGGGAGGAACTAATGAAAAACTGTTTTTT CAWEGGTNEKLFF
TRBJ2-1 TRBD2 TRBV5-1 NA TGCGCCAGCAGGCGGACTAGCGGGGACAATGAGCAGTTCTTC CASRRTSGDNEQFF
TRBJ2-5 NA TRBV20-1 few TGCAGTGCCCTCTACGTAGAGACCCAGTACTTC CSALYVETQYF
TRBJ2-1 NA TRBV21-1 few TGTGCCAGCAGCAAATCGCCCCCGGACTTGAAATCCAATGAGCAGTTCTTC CASSKSPPDLKSNEQFF
TRBJ2-6 TRBD2 TRBV9 NA TGTGCCAGCAGCGCAGCGGGGGATGGGGCCAACGTCCTGACTTTC CASSAAGDGANVLTF
TRBJ1-3 NA TRBV7-9 NA TGTGCCAGCAGCCAAATGGAGGCTGGAAACACCATATATTTT CASSQMEAGNTIYF
TRBJ2-7 NA TRBV6-1 NA TGTGCCAGCAGTGAATTAACGGGTGGCGCCTACGAGCAGTACTTC CASSELTGGAYEQYF
TRBJ2-2 TRBD1 TRBV2 NA TGTGCCAGCACTTGGACAGGGCTTAACACCGGGGAGCTGTTTTTT CASTWTGLNTGELFF
TRBJ2-1 TRBD2 TRBV5-6 NA TGTGCCAGCAGCTTGCCTAGCGGGGGGTTCAATGAGCAGTTCTTC CASSLPSGGFNEQFF
TRBJ1-1 TRBD1 TRBV5-6 NA TGTGCCAGCAGCCTACGACAGGGGAGGAACACTGAAGCTTTCTTT CASSLRQGRNTEAFF
TRBJ2-1 NA TRBV29-1 NA TGCAGCTTCCGAACGACAGGTTCCTCCCTCTACAATGAGCAGTTCTTC CSFRTTGSSLYNEQFF
TRBJ1-4 TRBD1 TRBV7-8 NA TGTGCCAGCAGCGGGGACAGGGGGCGGACTAGGGGTGAAAAACTGTTTTTT CASSGDRGRTRGEKLFF
TRBJ2-1 TRBD2 TRBV16 NA TGTGCCAGCAGCCAATCAGCTAGCGGGGGCTCCTACAATGAGCAGTTCTTC CASSQSASGGSYNEQFF
TRBJ1-2 TRBD1 TRBV19 NA TGTGCCAGTAGTATAGTAGAAGTAAGGAGGGTGGACAGGGGGCGACTAGGCTATGGCTACACCTTC CASSIVEVRRVDRGRLGYGYTF
TRBJ2-3 TRBD2 TRBV5-1 few TGCGCCAGCAGCTTAGCGGGGGGGCTTATAGATACGCAGTATTTT CASSLAGGLIDTQYF
TRBJ2-5 TRBD2 TRBV29-1 NA TGCAGCGTTGACCCTGGGCTAGCGGGGGGGACCCAGTACTTC CSVDPGLAGGTQYF
TRBJ2-7 NA TRBV7-9 NA TGTTCCAGCAGCCGGGGATACGAGCAGTACTTC CSSSRGYEQYF
TRBJ1-1 NA TRBV6-5 NA TGTGCCAGCACTACGGGGGGGAAGTCTGAAGCTTTCTTT CASTTGGKSEAFF
TRBJ2-2 TRBD2 TRBV15 once TGTGCCACCAGCATAGGTAGCGGGGGACCTTTCGGGGAGCTGTTTTTT CATSIGSGGPFGELFF
TRBJ1-4 TRBD1 TRBV27 NA TGTGCCAGCAGTCCCCGCGCCCCAGGGGGCGCGATAGGAAGAACTAATGAAAAACTGTTTTTT CASSPRAPGGAIGRTNEKLFF
TRBJ2-5 TRBD2 TRBV9 NA TGTGCCAGCAGCGTAGGCGGCGGGGGGGCCGGTGAGACCCAGTACTTC CASSVGGGGAGETQYF
TRBJ1-5 NA TRBV30 NA TGTGCCTGGAGTGTACGGTTCGATCAGCCCCAGCATTTT CAWSVRFDQPQHF
TRBJ1-5 TRBD1 TRBV2 NA TGTGCCAGCAGGGGGGGACAGGGAAGCCAGCCCCAGCATTTT CASRGGQGSQPQHF
TRBJ1-3 NA TRBV5-1 NA TGCGCCAGCAGCTTGGGGGACACGGCGAGGGGAAACACCATATATTTT CASSLGDTARGNTIYF
TRBJ2-7 NA TRBV4-2 once TGTGCCAGCAGCCAAATGACTAGTAAGCTTTACGAGCAGTACTTC CASSQMTSKLYEQYF
TRBJ2-7 TRBD1 TRBV9 NA TGTGCCAGCAGCTACGGGACAGGGGGTTCCTACGAGCAGTACTTC CASSYGTGGSYEQYF
TRBJ2-7 NA TRBV7-9 NA TGTGCCAGCAGCTTAGGTGGAGCGGGTGGCTACGAGCAGTACTTC CASSLGGAGGYEQYF
TRBJ2-7 NA TRBV7-8 NA TGTGCCAGCAGCTTAGTCGCAGGGGACTCCTACGAGCAGTACTTC CASSLVAGDSYEQYF
TRBJ2-5 TRBD2 TRBV10-3 NA TGTGCCATCAAAAGCGGGGGGGCTTTAGGAGAGACCCAGTACTTC CAIKSGGALGETQYF
TRBJ1-2 TRBD1 TRBV9 NA TGTGCCAGCAGCGGAAACCGGGACAGCCCCTATGGCTACACCTTC CASSGNRDSPYGYTF
TRBJ2-1 TRBD1 TRBV4-1 NA TGCGCCAGCAGCCAAGTTTGGGACAGCATTAATTCCTACAATGAGCAGTTCTTC CASSQVWDSINSYNEQFF
TRBJ1-5 NA TRBV25-1 NA TGTGCCAGTATTTTGACAGACAATCAGCCCCAGCATTTT CASILTDNQPQHF
TRBJ1-3 TRBD1 TRBV6-6 NA TGTGCCAGCACCATGGACAGGGCGAAAGGAAACACCATATATTTT CASTMDRAKGNTIYF
TRBJ2-1 TRBD1 TRBV19 NA TGTGCCAGTACAGGGGGCGCGGTGGGCTACAATGAGCAGTTCTTC CASTGGAVGYNEQFF
TRBJ2-3 TRBD2 TRBV6-5 once TGTGCCACCTCCCTGGCGGGGGGCGCAGATACGCAGTATTTT CATSLAGGADTQYF
TRBJ1-1 NA TRBV6-4 NA TGTGCCAGCAGCCCGACAGGGAACACTGAAGCTTTCTTT CASSPTGNTEAFF
TRBJ1-2 TRBD1 TRBV4-1 once TGCGCCAGCAGCCCCCCAGGAGACAGGGAGGTTGACGGCTACACCTTC CASSPPGDREVDGYTF
TRBJ1-2 NA TRBV2 NA TGTGCCAGCAGTAGACAGGAAGGCTATGGCTACACCTTC CASSRQEGYGYTF
TRBJ2-5 TRBD2 TRBV5-6 NA TGTGCCAGCAGCTCTACTAGCGGGGATGAGATAGAGACCCAGTACTTC CASSSTSGDEIETQYF
TRBJ1-2 NA TRBV10-3 NA TGTGCCATCAGTGATGGTCGGACTTCCTATGGCTACACCTTC CAISDGRTSYGYTF
TRBJ2-3 TRBD2 TRBV9 NA TGTGCCAGCAGTGCATTAGCGGGGGGGAACACAGATACGCAGTATTTT CASSALAGGNTDTQYF
TRBJ1-6 TRBD1 TRBV27 NA TGTGCCAGCAGTTGGGACAGGAATTCACCCCTCCACTTT CASSWDRNSPLHF
TRBJ1-2 NA TRBV4-2 NA TGTGCCAGCAGCCCCGGGACAAACTCTAACTATGGCTACACCTTC CASSPGTNSNYGYTF
TRBJ2-5 NA TRBV28 NA TGTGCCAGCAGCGAGGGAGAGACCCAGTACTTC CASSEGETQYF
TRBJ2-7 TRBD1 TRBV25-1 few TGTGCCAGCAGGGGACAGGGGGCCTTATACGAGCAGTACTTC CASRGQGALYEQYF
TRBJ1-1 NA TRBV18 NA TGTGCCAGCTCACCTCGCCAGGCCGACACTGAAGCTTTCTTT CASSPRQADTEAFF
TRBJ2-5 TRBD1 TRBV4-2 NA TGTGCCAGCAGCCAACCTCCGGGACAGGGGATAGAGACCCAGTACTTC CASSQPPGQGIETQYF
TRBJ1-1 NA TRBV25-1 few TGTGCCAGCAGTCCAAAAGGGCAGGGTGAAGCTTTCTTT CASSPKGQGEAFF
TRBJ1-1 TRBD1 TRBV30 NA TGTGCCTGGATGGGACAGTGGAACACTGAAGCTTTCTTT CAWMGQWNTEAFF
TRBJ2-2 TRBD1 TRBV11-3 NA TGTGCCAGCAGCGCAAGACAGGGGTTTGGCGGGGAGCTGTTTTTT CASSARQGFGGELFF